The T cell receptor (beta chain) under discussion was sequenced for a study of blood T cell repertoires in COVID-19. TCRdb's table, derived via immunoSEQ multiplex PCR, lists solely in-frame clones and lacks some. The table lists approximately 40,000 clones, approximately 86% of them singletons. Trimming shortened V by 7 bases and J by 4 bases, and 16 bases separated the two germline ends. The CDR3 is 13 residues long. Germline V gives CDR1 SQVTM, CDR2 ANQGSEA. The genes are TRBV29-1 and TRBJ2-5; the D gene is possibly TRBD1 (5 bases). This receptor was obtained from a man aged 50-59 years in a cohort sampled during active COVID-19. Sequenced input: peripheral blood. CDR3 in amino acids: CSATRAGIETQYF. The CDR3 DNA reads TGCAGCGCCACAAGGGCAGGGATAGAGACCCAGTACTTC.